This T cell receptor (beta chain) was identified during a study of technical replicates of blood from several donors. Some clones are missing from TCRdb's copy, which holds only in-frame ones; the method was immunoSEQ multiplex PCR. Of about 69,000 clones listed, about 90% were seen once; the top ten hold 4% to 5%. Sequencing used PBMCs. The origin of this receptor is a human donor in good health. Some clones in this sample may be carry-over from other donors' samples.

The CDR3 region has the DNA TGTGCCGGGCAGGGGGCAAGTGAGACCCAGTACTTC. It encodes CAGQGASETQYF. The chain couples TRBV7-2 to TRBJ2-5; TRBD1 matches 8 bases. J was trimmed by 5 bases and V by 11 bases; bases with no gene match: 7. Germline lookup yields CDR1 SGHTA and CDR2 FQGNSA. The CDR3 has 12 residues.